This TCR beta chain was observed in a study of blood T cell repertoires in COVID-19. Across the whole study: Material from acute and convalescent COVID-19 was sourced from the United States, Italy and Spain. In each case, the material was cDNA or gDNA derived from T cells, B-cell-depleted T cells, or PBMCs.

Trimming cost V 6 bases and J 2 bases, with 15 bases left between them. Germline values: CDR1 ENHRY, CDR2 SYGVKD. This CDR3 contains 15 residues. The authors' processing: The authors estimated nucleated cell counts from reference gene primer amplification. TCRdb's table, derived via immunoSEQ multiplex PCR, lists solely in-frame clones and lacks some. That table furnishes V, J and clone size, whereas the DNA furnished D and trimming. The data show approximately 170,000 clones, roughly 88% seen once. The Seattle site enrolled patients during active infection and followed them longitudinally. The clonotype was recovered from an elderly man with COVID-19, enrolled during active disease. The gene calls are TRBV10-3 and TRBJ2-3; D may be TRBD2 (6 bases). Sequencing was done on a sample of peripheral blood. The CDR3 sequence: CAIRGRRSDTDTQYF. CDR3 DNA: TGTGCCATCAGGGGGAGGCGATCCGACACAGATACGCAGTATTTT.